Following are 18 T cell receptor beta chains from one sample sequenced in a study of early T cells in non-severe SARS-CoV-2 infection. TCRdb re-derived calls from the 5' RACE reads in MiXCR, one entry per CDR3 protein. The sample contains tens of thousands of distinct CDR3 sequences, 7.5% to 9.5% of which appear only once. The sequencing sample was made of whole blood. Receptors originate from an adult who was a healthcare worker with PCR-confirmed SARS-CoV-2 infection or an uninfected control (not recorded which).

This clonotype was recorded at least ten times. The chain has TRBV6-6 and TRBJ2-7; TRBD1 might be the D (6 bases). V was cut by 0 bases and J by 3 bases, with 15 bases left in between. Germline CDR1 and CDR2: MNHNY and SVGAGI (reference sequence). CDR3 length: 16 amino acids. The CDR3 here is CASSYSVRDTHYEQYF. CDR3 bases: TGTGCCAGCAGTTACTCCGTCCGGGACACACACTACGAGCAGTACTTC.

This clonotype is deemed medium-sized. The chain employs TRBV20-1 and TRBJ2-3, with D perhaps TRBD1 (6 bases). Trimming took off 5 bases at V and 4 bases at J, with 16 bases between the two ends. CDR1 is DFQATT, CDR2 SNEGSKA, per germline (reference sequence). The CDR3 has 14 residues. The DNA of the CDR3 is TGCAGTGCTGATACCGGGACACACGCAGATACGCAGTATTTT. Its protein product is CSADTGTHADTQYF.

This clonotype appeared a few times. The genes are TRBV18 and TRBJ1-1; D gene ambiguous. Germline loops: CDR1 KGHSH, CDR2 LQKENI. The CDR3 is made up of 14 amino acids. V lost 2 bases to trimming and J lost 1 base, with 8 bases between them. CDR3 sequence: CASSPNAWNTEAFF. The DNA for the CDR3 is TGTGCCAGCTCACCAAACGCATGGAACACTGAAGCTTTCTTT.

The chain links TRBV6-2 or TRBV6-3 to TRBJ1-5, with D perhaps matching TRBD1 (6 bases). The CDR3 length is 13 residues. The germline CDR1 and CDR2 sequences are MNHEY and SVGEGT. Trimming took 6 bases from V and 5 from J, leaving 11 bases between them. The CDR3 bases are TGTGCCAGCAGCCTGGACAGAGATCAGCCCCAGCATTTT. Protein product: CASSLDRDQPQHF.

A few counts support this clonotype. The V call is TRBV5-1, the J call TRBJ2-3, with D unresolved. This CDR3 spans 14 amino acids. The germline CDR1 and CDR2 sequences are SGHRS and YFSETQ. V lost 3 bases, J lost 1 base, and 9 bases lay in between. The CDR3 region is CASSYSVGTDTQYF. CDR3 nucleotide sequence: TGCGCCAGCAGCTACAGCGTTGGCACAGATACGCAGTATTTT.

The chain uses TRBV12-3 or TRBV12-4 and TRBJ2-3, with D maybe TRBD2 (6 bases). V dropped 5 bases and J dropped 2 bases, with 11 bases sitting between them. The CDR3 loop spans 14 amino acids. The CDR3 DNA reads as TGTGCCAGCAGTCCGGGGGAGATCACAGATACGCAGTATTTT. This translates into CASSPGEITDTQYF.

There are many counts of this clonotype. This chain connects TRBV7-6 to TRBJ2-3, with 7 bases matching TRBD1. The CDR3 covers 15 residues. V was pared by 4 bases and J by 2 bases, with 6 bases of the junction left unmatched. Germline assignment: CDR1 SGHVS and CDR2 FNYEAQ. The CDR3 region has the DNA TGTGCCAGCAGCTCCTGGGACAGCACCACAGATACGCAGTATTTT. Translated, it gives CASSSWDSTTDTQYF. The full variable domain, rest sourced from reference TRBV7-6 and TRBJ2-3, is GAGVSQSPRYKVTKRGQDVALRCDPISGHVSLYWYRQALGQGPEFLTYFNYEAQQDKSGLPNDRFSAERPEGSISTLTIQRTEQRDSAMYRCASSSWDSTTDTQYFGPGTRLTVL.

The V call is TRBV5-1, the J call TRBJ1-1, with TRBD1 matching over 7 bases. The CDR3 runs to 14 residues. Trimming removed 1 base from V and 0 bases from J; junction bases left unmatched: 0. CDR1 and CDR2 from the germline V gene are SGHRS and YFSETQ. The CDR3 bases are TGCGCCAGCAGCTTGACAGGGGTGAACACTGAAGCTTTCTTT. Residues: CASSLTGVNTEAFF.

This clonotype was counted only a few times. DNA of the CDR3: TGCAGTGGCAACGGGAGGCACTCCTACAATGAGCAGTTCTTC. This encodes CSGNGRHSYNEQFF. The chain uses TRBV20-1 and TRBJ2-1, with TRBD2 matching 7 bases. After removal of 7 bases from V and 0 bases from J, the junction contained 6 bases not matched to a gene. Per the germline V gene, CDR1 is DFQATT and CDR2 is SNEGSKA (reference sequence). This CDR3 has 14 residues.

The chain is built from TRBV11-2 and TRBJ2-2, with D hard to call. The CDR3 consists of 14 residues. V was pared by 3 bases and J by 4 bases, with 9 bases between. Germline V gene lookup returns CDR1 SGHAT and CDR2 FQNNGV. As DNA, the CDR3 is TGTGCCAGCAGCTTTACCCAGATCACCGGGGAGCTGTTTTTT. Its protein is CASSFTQITGELFF.

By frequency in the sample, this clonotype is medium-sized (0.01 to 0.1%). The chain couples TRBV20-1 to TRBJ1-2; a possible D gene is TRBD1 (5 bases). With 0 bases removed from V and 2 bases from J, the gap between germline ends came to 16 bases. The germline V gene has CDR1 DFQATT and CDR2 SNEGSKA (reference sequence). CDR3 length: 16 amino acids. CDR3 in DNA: TGCAGTGCTAGAGATGGGACTATGGGGCCAAACTATGGCTACACCTTC. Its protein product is CSARDGTMGPNYGYTF.

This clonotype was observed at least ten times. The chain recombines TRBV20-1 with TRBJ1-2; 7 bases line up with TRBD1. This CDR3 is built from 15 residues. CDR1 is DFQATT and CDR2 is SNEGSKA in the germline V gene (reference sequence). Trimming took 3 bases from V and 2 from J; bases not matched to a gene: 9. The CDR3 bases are TGCAGTGCTAGTAGACAGGGAGGAGGAAACTATGGCTACACCTTC. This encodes CSASRQGGGNYGYTF.

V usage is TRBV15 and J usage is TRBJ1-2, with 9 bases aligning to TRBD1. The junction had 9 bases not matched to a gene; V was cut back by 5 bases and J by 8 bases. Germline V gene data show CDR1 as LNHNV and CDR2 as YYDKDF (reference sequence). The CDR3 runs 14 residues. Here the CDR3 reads CATSSRRTGEGYTF. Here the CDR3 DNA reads TGTGCCACCAGCTCTCGCCGGACAGGGGAAGGCTACACCTTC.

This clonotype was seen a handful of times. The CDR3 protein is CASRLFTSGGAHTQYF. The CDR3 DNA reads TGCGCCAGCAGACTCTTCACTAGCGGGGGGGCTCATACGCAGTATTTT. The chain has TRBV10-2 and TRBJ2-3; TRBD2 matches at 13 bases. CDR1 and CDR2 from the germline V gene are WSHSY and SAAADI. With V trimmed by 6 bases and J by 7 bases, 10 bases remained unmatched. This CDR3 comprises 16 residues.

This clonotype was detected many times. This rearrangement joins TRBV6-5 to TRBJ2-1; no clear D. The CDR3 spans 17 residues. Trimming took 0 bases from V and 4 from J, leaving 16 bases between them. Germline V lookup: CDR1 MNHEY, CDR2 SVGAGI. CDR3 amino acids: CASSYSIVSGKYNEQFF. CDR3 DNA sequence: TGTGCCAGCAGTTACTCGATCGTCTCGGGTAAATACAATGAGCAGTTCTTC.

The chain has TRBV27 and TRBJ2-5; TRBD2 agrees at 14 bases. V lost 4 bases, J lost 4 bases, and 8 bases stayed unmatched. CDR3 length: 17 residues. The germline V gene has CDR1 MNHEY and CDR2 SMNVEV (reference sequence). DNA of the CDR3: TGTGCCAGCAGTTCCACCACGGGACTAGCGGGAGTAGAGACCCAGTACTTC. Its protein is CASSSTTGLAGVETQYF.

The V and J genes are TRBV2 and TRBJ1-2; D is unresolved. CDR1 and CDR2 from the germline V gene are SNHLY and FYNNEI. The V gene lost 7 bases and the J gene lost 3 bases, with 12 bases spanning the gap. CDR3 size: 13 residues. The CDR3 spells CASTRIVDYGYTF. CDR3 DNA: TGTGCCAGCACCAGGATAGTCGACTATGGCTACACCTTC.

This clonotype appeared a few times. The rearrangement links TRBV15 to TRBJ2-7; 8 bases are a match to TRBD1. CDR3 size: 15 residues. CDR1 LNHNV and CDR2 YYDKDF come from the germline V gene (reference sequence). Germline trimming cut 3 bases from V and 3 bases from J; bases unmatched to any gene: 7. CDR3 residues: CATSSHRGQGYEQYF. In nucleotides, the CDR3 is TGTGCCACCAGCAGCCACCGCGGACAGGGCTACGAGCAGTACTTC.